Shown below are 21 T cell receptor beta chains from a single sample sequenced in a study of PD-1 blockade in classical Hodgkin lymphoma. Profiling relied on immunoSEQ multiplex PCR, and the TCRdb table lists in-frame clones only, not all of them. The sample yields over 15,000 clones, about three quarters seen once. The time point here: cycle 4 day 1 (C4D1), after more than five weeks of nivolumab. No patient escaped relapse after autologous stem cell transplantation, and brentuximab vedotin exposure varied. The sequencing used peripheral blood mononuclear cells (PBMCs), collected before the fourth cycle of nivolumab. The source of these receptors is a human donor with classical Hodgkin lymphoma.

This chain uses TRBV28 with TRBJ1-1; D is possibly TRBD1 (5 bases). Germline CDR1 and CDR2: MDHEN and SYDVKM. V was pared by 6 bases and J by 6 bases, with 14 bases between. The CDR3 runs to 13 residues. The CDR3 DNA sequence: TGTGCCAGCAGGAGGGGCTTTGGAGCTGAAGCTTTCTTT. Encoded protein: CASRRGFGAEAFF.

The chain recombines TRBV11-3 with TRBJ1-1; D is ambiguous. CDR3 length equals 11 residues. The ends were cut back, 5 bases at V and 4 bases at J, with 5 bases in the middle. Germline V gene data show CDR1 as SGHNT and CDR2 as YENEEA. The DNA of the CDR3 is TGTGCCAGCAGCGACGCCACTGAAGCTTTCTTT. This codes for CASSDATEAFF.

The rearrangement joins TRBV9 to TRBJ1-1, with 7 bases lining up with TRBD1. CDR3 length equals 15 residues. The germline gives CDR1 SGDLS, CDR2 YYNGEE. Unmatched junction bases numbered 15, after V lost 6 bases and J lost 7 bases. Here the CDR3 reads CASIANTGAGYEAFF. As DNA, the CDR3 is TGTGCCAGCATCGCCAATACAGGGGCGGGGTATGAAGCTTTCTTT.

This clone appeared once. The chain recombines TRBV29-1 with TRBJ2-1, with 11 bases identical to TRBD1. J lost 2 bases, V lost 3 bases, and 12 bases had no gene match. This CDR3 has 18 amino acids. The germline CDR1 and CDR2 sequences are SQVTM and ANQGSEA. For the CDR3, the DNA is TGCAGCGTTGAGCGGGACAGGGGGATATGGGAACCCTACAATGAGCAGTTCTTC. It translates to CSVERDRGIWEPYNEQFF.

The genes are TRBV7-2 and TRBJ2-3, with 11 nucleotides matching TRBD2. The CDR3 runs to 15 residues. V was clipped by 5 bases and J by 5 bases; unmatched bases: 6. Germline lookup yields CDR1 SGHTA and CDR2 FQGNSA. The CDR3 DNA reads TGTGCCAGCAGCGCGACTAGCGGGGTGGGAGATACGCAGTATTTT. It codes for CASSATSGVGDTQYF.

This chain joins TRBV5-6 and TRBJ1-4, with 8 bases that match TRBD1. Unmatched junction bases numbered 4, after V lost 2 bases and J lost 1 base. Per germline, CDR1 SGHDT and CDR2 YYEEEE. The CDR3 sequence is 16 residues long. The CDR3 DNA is TGTGCCAGCAGCTTATACGGACAGGGAACTAATGAAAAACTGTTTTTT. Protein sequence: CASSLYGQGTNEKLFF.

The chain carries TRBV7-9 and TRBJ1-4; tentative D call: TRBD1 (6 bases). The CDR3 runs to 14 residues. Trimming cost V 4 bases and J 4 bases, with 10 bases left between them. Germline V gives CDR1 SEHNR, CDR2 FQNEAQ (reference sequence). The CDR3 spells CASSSWTDNEKLFF. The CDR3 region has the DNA TGTGCCAGCAGCTCATGGACAGATAATGAAAAACTGTTTTTT.

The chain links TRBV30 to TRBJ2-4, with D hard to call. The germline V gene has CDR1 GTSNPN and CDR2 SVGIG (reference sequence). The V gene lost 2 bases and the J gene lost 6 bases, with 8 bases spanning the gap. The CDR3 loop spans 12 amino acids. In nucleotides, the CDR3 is TGTGCCTGGAGTAAAACTATAAACATTCAGTACTTC. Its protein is CAWSKTINIQYF.

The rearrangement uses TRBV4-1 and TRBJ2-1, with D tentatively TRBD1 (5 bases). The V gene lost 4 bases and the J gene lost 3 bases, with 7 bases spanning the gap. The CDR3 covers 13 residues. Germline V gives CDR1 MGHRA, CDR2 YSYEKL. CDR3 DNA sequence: TGCGCCAGCAGCCGGACATTCTACAATGAGCAGTTCTTC. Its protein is CASSRTFYNEQFF.

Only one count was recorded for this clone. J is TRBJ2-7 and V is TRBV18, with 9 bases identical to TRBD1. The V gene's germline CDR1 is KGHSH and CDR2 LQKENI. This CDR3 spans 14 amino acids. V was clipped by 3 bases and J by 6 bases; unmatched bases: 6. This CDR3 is CASSPSGTGTEQYF. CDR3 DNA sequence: TGTGCCAGCTCACCCTCCGGGACAGGGACCGAGCAGTACTTC.

This CDR3 is CASSLEDQPQHF. The CDR3 DNA sequence: TGCGCCAGCAGCTTGGAAGATCAGCCCCAGCATTTT. The chain recombines TRBV5-1 with TRBJ1-5; no clear D gene. Germline-derived CDR1 and CDR2 are SGHRS and YFSETQ. This CDR3 has 12 amino acids. The V and J ends lost 0 bases and 5 bases respectively, with 3 bases between them.

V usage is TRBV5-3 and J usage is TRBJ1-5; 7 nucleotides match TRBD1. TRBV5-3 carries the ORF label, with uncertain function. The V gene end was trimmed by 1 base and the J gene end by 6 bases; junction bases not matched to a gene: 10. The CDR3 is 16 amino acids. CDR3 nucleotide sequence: TGTGCCAGAAGCTTGCGGGAGGGGGCGCAGGGTCAGCCCCAGCATTTT. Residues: CARSLREGAQGQPQHF.

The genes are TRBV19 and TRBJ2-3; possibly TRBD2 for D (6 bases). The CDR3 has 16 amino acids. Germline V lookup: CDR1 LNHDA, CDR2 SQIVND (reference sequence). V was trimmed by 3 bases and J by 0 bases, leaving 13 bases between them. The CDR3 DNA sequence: TGTGCCAGTAGTATGCCGGGACTTCAGAGCACAGATACGCAGTATTTT. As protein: CASSMPGLQSTDTQYF.

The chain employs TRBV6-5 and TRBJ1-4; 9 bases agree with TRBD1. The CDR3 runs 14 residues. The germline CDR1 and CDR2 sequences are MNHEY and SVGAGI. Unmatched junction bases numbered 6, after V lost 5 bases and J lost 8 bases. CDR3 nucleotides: TGTGCCAGCAGTAAGACAGGGGGTGACGAAAAACTGTTTTTT. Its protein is CASSKTGGDEKLFF.

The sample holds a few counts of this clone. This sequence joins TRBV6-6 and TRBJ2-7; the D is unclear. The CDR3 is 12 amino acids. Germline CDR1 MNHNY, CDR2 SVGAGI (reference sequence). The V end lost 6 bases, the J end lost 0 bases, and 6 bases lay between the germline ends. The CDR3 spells CASSQSSYEQYF. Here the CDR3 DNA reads TGTGCCAGCAGCCAGAGCTCCTACGAGCAGTACTTC.

The CDR3 protein is CASSPRPGNYYNEQFF. Here the CDR3 DNA reads TGTGCCAGCTCACCACGGCCAGGAAATTACTACAATGAGCAGTTCTTC. The genes are TRBV18 and TRBJ2-1; no reliable D call. CDR3 size: 16 residues. V lost 1 base to trimming and J lost 3 bases, with 13 bases between them. The germline gives CDR1 KGHSH, CDR2 LQKENI.

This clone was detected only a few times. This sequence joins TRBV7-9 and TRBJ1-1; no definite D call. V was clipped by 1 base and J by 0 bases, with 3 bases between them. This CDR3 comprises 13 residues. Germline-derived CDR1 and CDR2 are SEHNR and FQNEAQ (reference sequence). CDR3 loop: CASSLEVNTEAFF. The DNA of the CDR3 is TGTGCCAGCAGCTTAGAAGTGAACACTGAAGCTTTCTTT.

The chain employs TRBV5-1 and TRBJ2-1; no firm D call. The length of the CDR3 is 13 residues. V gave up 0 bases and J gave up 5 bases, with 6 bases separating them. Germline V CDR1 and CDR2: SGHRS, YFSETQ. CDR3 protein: CASSLGLNNEQFF. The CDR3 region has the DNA TGCGCCAGCAGCTTGGGACTGAACAATGAGCAGTTCTTC.

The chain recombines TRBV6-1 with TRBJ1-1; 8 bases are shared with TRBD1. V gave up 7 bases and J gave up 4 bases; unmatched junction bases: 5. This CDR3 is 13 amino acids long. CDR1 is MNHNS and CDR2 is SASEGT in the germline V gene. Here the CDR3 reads CASTKQGGTEAFF. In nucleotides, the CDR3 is TGTGCCAGCACTAAACAGGGGGGCACTGAAGCTTTCTTT.

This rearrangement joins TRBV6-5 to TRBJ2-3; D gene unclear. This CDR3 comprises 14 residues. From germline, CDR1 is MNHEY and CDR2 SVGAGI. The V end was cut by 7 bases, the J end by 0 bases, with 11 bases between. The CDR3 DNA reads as TGTGCCAGCATAGACACGGTGAGCACAGATACGCAGTATTTT. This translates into CASIDTVSTDTQYF.

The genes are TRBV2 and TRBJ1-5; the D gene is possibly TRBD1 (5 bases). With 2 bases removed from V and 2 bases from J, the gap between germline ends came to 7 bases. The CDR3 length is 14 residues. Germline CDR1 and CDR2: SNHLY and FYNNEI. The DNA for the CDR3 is TGTGCCAGCAGTGAAAGCAGGGGCAATCAGCCCCAGCATTTT. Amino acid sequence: CASSESRGNQPQHF.